These 19 T cell receptor beta chains share one sample of origin, sequenced in a study of CD8+ T cells in alopecia areata. cDNA prepared by RNA extraction and subsequent reverse transcription served as the template for sequencing. TCRdb keeps only in-frame clones here, not all; method: immunoSEQ multiplex PCR. Among about 250,000 clones listed, around three fifths were seen once. Treatment described: oral pan-JAK inhibitor, 5-10 mg twice daily. Sample: CD4+ T cells sorted from blood, taken around week 52, from a patient treated with tofacitinib. These receptors were collected from a human donor with alopecia areata.

This clone was found a few times. The chain recombines TRBV29-1 with TRBJ2-3; TRBD1 might be the D (6 bases). The CDR3 is made up of 13 amino acids. V was cut by 7 bases and J by 1 base, with 12 bases left in between. Per germline, CDR1 SQVTM and CDR2 ANQGSEA. The CDR3 DNA reads TGCAGCGATACAGGGTGGGGCACAGATACGCAGTATTTT. Protein product: CSDTGWGTDTQYF.

This clone has just a few counts. The V call is TRBV2, the J call TRBJ2-7; 8 nucleotides agree with TRBD1. Looked up from germline, CDR1 is SNHLY and CDR2 is FYNNEI. V was clipped by 5 bases and J by 3 bases; unmatched bases: 6. This CDR3 has 14 amino acids. DNA of the CDR3: TGTGCCAGCAGTCTTGGACAGGGAGGCTACGAGCAGTACTTC. Residues: CASSLGQGGYEQYF.

This clone turned up a few times. The CDR3, as DNA: TGTGCCTGGAGTGTATTCCCCCCTGGGACTAAAGGCGGGGAGCTGTTTTTT. Protein product: CAWSVFPPGTKGGELFF. The chain couples TRBV30 to TRBJ2-2, with 7 bases aligning to TRBD2. The CDR3 has 17 amino acids. V lost 0 bases, J lost 7 bases, and 14 bases stayed unmatched. Germline V gene sequence: CDR1 GTSNPN, CDR2 SVGIG (reference sequence).

J is TRBJ2-5 and V is TRBV10-3; D is unresolved. Germline values: CDR1 ENHRY, CDR2 SYGVKD. The CDR3 has 11 amino acids. V was cut by 8 bases and J by 3 bases, with 7 bases left in between. The CDR3 nucleotides read TGTGCCATCGGCCGTGAAGAGACCCAGTACTTC. Its translation is CAIGREETQYF.

The rearrangement joins TRBV12-5 to TRBJ2-7, with 7 nucleotides matching TRBD2. The CDR3 has 13 residues. Germline V gives CDR1 LGHNT, CDR2 FRNRAP. Trimming cost V 6 bases and J 4 bases; bases outside gene matches: 6. DNA of the CDR3: TGTGCTAGTGGAAAACTAGCGTCTTACGAGCAGTACTTC. It codes for CASGKLASYEQYF. The full variable domain, its missing parts supplied by reference TRBV12-5 and TRBJ2-7, is DARVTQTPRHKVTEMGQEVTMRCQPILGHNTVFWYRQTMMQGLELLAYFRNRAPLDDSGMPKDRFSAEMPDATLATLKIQPSEPRDSAVYFCASGKLASYEQYFGPGTRLTVT.

V gene TRBV20-1 combines with J gene TRBJ1-2, with D possibly TRBD1 on 6 matching bases. V gave up 8 bases and J gave up 7 bases, with 11 bases separating them. This CDR3 is 10 amino acids long. Germline-derived CDR1 and CDR2 are DFQATT and SNEGSKA (reference sequence). The CDR3 here is CSMKGGGYTF. The DNA for the CDR3 is TGCAGTATGAAGGGGGGTGGCTACACCTTC.

The chain links TRBV9 to TRBJ2-6; TRBD1 is a possible D gene (6 bases). The CDR3 contains 17 residues. CDR1 is SGDLS, CDR2 YYNGEE, per germline. V lost 3 bases and J lost 0, with 13 bases in between. Written as DNA, the CDR3 is TGTGCCAGCAGCGCGGGACACCTTAGCTCTGGGGCCAACGTCCTGACTTTC. It yields the protein CASSAGHLSSGANVLTF.

This clone was seen a single time. The rearrangement links TRBV29-1 to TRBJ2-7, with a tentative D call TRBD2 (6 bases). The CDR3 consists of 12 residues. Germline CDR1 SQVTM, CDR2 ANQGSEA. Trimming shortened V by 4 bases and J by 6 bases, and 13 bases separated the two germline ends. The CDR3 nucleotides read TGCAGCGTTGGGGCGGGAAGGGCCGAGCAGTACTTC. This codes for CSVGAGRAEQYF.

The CDR3 sequence: CSAGSGVSSYNEQFF. The CDR3 DNA reads as TGCAGCGCCGGCAGCGGGGTTAGCTCCTACAATGAGCAGTTCTTC. The rearrangement joins TRBV29-1 to TRBJ2-1, with TRBD2 identical over 7 bases. CDR1 and CDR2 (germline): SQVTM, ANQGSEA. This CDR3 has 15 amino acids. The trim removed 7 bases at V and 0 bases at J, leaving 9 bases unmatched.

This clone turned up a few times. This chain joins TRBV9 and TRBJ1-1; tentative D call: TRBD1 (5 bases). Germline CDR1 is SGDLS and CDR2 is YYNGEE. V lost 4 bases, J lost 2 bases, and 9 bases lay in between. This CDR3 spans 13 amino acids. For the CDR3, the DNA is TGTGCCAGCAGCCGGGGGTTCAACACTGAAGCTTTCTTT. Translation: CASSRGFNTEAFF.

V is TRBV6-5 and J is TRBJ1-1; no clear D gene. V lost 5 bases and J 3 bases, leaving 7 bases between the germline ends. The V gene's germline CDR1 is MNHEY and CDR2 SVGAGI. This CDR3 region has 12 residues. The CDR3 nucleotides are TGTGCCAGCAGTCAAGGATACACTGAAGCTTTCTTT. Translating it yields CASSQGYTEAFF.

V and J are TRBV5-1 and TRBJ2-3, with TRBD1 matching over 9 bases. The germline V gene has CDR1 SGHRS and CDR2 YFSETQ. CDR3 length equals 14 residues. V was pared by 3 bases and J by 3 bases, with 2 bases of the junction left unmatched. Here the CDR3 reads CASSSGTGTDTQYF. The CDR3 coding sequence is TGCGCCAGCAGCTCCGGGACAGGGACAGATACGCAGTATTTT.

This rearrangement joins TRBV5-1 to TRBJ1-1; D ambiguous. The CDR3 sequence is 13 residues long. CDR1 is SGHRS and CDR2 is YFSETQ in the germline V gene. Trimming removed 4 bases at V and 4 bases at J, with 11 bases between. The CDR3 region is CASSPGPATEAFF. In DNA form, the CDR3 reads TGCGCCAGCAGCCCCGGGCCAGCCACTGAAGCTTTCTTT.

The rearrangement uses TRBV30 and TRBJ1-1, with unresolved D. The CDR3 length is 11 residues. Between the trimmed V and J ends, which lost 8 bases and 1 base, there was a span of 8 bases. Germline V lookup: CDR1 GTSNPN, CDR2 SVGIG (reference sequence). CDR3 region: CAGGGNTEAFF. CDR3 sequence (DNA): TGTGCCGGTGGTGGGAACACTGAAGCTTTCTTT.

The CDR3 is CASSVAGSMNTEAFF. CDR3 DNA: TGTGCCAGCAGCGTAGCAGGTTCCATGAACACTGAAGCTTTCTTT. The rearrangement links TRBV9 to TRBJ1-1; no clear D. Trimming took off 0 bases at V and 0 bases at J, with 9 bases between the two ends. The CDR3 has 15 amino acids. From germline, CDR1 is SGDLS and CDR2 YYNGEE.

The rearrangement joins TRBV29-1 to TRBJ2-5; 7 bases match TRBD1. With 0 bases clipped from V and 5 bases from J, the junction kept 6 bases outside the gene matches. Germline V lookup: CDR1 SQVTM, CDR2 ANQGSEA. The CDR3 length is 14 residues. The CDR3 bases are TGCAGCGTTGAAGAGGACAGGCGCACTGAGACCCAGTACTTC. It is translated as CSVEEDRRTETQYF.

The chain joins TRBV7-9 to TRBJ1-2, with D unclear. The CDR3 length is 12 residues. The germline gives CDR1 SEHNR, CDR2 FQNEAQ (reference sequence). Trimming pared 3 bases from V and 3 bases from J, leaving 5 bases between. The CDR3 spells CASSFQDYGYTF. The CDR3 bases are TGTGCCAGCAGCTTTCAAGACTATGGCTACACCTTC.

V gene TRBV4-2 combines with J gene TRBJ2-5; 9 positions agree with TRBD1. The germline V gene encodes CDR1 LGHNA and CDR2 YNFKEQ. V lost 1 base to trimming and J lost 5 bases; unmatched junction nucleotides: 2. The CDR3 covers 14 residues. CDR3 sequence (DNA): TGTGCCAGCAGCCAAGGACAGGGGGAGGAGACCCAGTACTTC. This gives the protein CASSQGQGEETQYF.

This chain joins TRBV9 and TRBJ2-7; D not certain. V was cut by 0 bases and J by 0 bases, with 7 bases left in between. The CDR3 spans 14 residues. Germline V CDR1 and CDR2: SGDLS, YYNGEE. CDR3 protein: CASSVAPDSYEQYF. The CDR3, as DNA: TGTGCCAGCAGCGTAGCCCCAGACTCCTACGAGCAGTACTTC. Variable domain in full (rest from reference TRBV9 and TRBJ2-7): DSGVTQTPKHLITATGQRVTLRCSPRSGDLSVYWYQQSLDQGLQFLIQYYNGEERAKGNILERFSAQQFPDLHSELNLSSLELGDSALYFCASSVAPDSYEQYFGPGTRLTVT.